The sequence of this T cell receptor (beta chain) was determined in a study of blood T cell repertoires in COVID-19. Study overall: The United States, Italy and Spain provided the acute and convalescent COVID-19 samples.

The cohort comprised adults aged about 18 to 100 years residing in approximately 25 US areas. Trimming stripped 6 bases from V and 5 bases from J, with 8 bases between. The germline gives CDR1 MDHEN, CDR2 SYDVKM. The CDR3 has 11 amino acids. Profiling relied on immunoSEQ multiplex PCR, and the TCRdb table lists in-frame clones only, not all of them. The sample carries 200,000 to 250,000 clones, approximately 90% recorded once. The receptor's source is a man aged 40-49 years who had recovered from COVID-19. The gene calls are TRBV28 and TRBJ2-7, with D possibly matching TRBD2 (6 bases). Sequenced material: PBMCs or T cells enriched from blood (not recorded which). Here the CDR3 reads CASRGRNEQYF. As DNA, the CDR3 is TGTGCCAGCAGGGGGAGGAACGAGCAGTACTTC.